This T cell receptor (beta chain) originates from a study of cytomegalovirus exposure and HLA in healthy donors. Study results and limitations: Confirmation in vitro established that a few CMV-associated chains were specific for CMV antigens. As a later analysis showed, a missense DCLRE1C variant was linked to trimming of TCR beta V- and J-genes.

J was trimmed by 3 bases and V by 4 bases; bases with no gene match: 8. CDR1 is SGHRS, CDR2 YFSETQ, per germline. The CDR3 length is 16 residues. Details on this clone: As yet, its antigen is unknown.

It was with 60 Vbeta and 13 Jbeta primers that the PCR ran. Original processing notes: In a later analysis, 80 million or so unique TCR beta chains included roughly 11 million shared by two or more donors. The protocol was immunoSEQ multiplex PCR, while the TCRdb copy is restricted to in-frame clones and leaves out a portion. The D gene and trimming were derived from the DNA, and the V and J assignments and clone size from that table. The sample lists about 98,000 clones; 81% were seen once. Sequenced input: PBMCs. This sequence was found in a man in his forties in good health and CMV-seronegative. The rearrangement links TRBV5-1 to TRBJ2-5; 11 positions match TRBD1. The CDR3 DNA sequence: TGCGCCAGCAGCGCCGGGGGGACAGGGGGAAAAGAGACCCAGTACTTC. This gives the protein CASSAGGTGGKETQYF. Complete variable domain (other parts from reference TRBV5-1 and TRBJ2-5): KAGVTQTPRYLIKTRGQQVTLSCSPISGHRSVSWYQQTPGQGLQFLFEYFSETQRNKGNFPGRFSGRQFSNSRSEMNVSTLELGDSALYLCASSAGGTGGKETQYFGPGTRLLVL.